Below, 2 T cell receptor beta chains from the same sample are listed, as sequenced in a study of CD8 T cells in ankylosing spondylitis. TCRdb fed the 5' RACE reads into MiXCR, producing one record per CDR3 protein. The data hold 750,000 to 850,000 distinct CDR3 sequences, with roughly 10% observed a single time. These receptors' antigens are unknown. Study conclusions and caveats: A TCR beta motif of seven or eight highly homologous variants appeared characteristic of ankylosing spondylitis blood.

Input material: blood, either unsorted or a sorted T cell fraction (not recorded which). The receptors shown here come from a male donor with ankylosing spondylitis.

In its sample, this clonotype was seen a few times. V gene TRBV28 combines with J gene TRBJ1-2; 9 bases fit TRBD1. The CDR3 loop spans 15 amino acids. J lost 5 bases, V lost 5 bases, and 9 bases had no gene match. Germline loops: CDR1 MDHEN, CDR2 SYDVKM. The DNA of the CDR3 is TGTGCCAGCAGTCTGAGGACAGGGGCGGGGTATGGCTACACCTTC. Residues: CASSLRTGAGYGYTF.

This clonotype was counted a few times. CDR3 region: CATSRVRTQYF. The DNA for the CDR3 is TGTGCCACCAGCAGAGTTCGCACCCAGTACTTC. The V call is TRBV15, the J call TRBJ2-5, with D unclear. Per germline, CDR1 LNHNV and CDR2 YYDKDF (reference sequence). V was cut by 1 base and J by 8 bases, with 5 bases left in between. The CDR3 sequence is 11 residues long.